The table lists the clone carrying this TCR beta chain with a few counts. Its antigen is not identified. Germline V gene sequence: CDR1 SGHRS, CDR2 YFSETQ. Between the trimmed V and J ends, which lost 4 bases and 1 base, there was a span of 19 bases. The CDR3 has 17 residues. This record belongs to a study of cytomegalovirus exposure and HLA in healthy donors. Looking at the study overall: In terms of ancestry, the Caucasian-associated cluster contained roughly 81% of the approximately 400 genotyped donors. Whole-study results and caveats: According to the study, around 150 TCR beta chains were cytomegalovirus-associated. Most TCR sequences were rare, but some public TCRs occurred in many donors.

All donors participated as healthy donors of bone marrow. The PCR made use of 60 Vbeta and 13 Jbeta primers. TCRdb keeps only in-frame clones here, not all; method: immunoSEQ multiplex PCR. This table has 160,000 or so clones, around 80% appearing once. Sequenced material: PBMCs. This sequence joins TRBV5-1 and TRBJ2-3; maybe TRBD2 (6 bases). The sequence was collected from a woman aged 18-29 years in good health and CMV-seronegative. The CDR3, as DNA: TGCGCCAGCAGCCATTCCCCATTCGGGGGAGGCACAGATACGCAGTATTTT. It encodes CASSHSPFGGGTDTQYF.